This T cell receptor beta chain was recorded in a study of preoperative IRX-2 immunotherapy in early breast cancer. Clones were sequenced by immunoSEQ multiplex PCR, and TCRdb holds only the in-frame ones, with some missing. Among some 42,000 clones listed, roughly 82% were seen once. V lost 6 bases and J lost 4, with 13 bases in between. CDR1 and CDR2 from the germline V gene are MDHEN and SYDVKM. CDR3 length equals 14 residues. Sample treatment: preoperative locoregional IRX-2 cytokine immunotherapy. Preoperative locoregional IRX-2 cytokine immunotherapy was tested in the phase Ib source study. The sequencing used lymph node tissue, collected after IRX-2 immunotherapy. The receptor was derived from a human donor with breast cancer. The rearrangement links TRBV28 to TRBJ2-1; D is undetermined. The CDR3 bases are TGTGCCAGCAGCCACCCGAACGGATACAATGAGCAGTTCTTC. Its protein is CASSHPNGYNEQFF.